This record looks at one T cell receptor beta chain sequence and its context. This entry is derived from a study of T cell changes during pregnancy in multiple sclerosis. Here immunoSEQ multiplex PCR was the method, and the copy in TCRdb shows in-frame clones only, minus some. The sample shows tens of thousands of clones, about 90% of them seen only once. This CDR3 spans 15 amino acids. V was pared by 2 bases and J by 5 bases, with 13 bases between. The germline V gene encodes CDR1 MNHNY and CDR2 SVGAGI (reference sequence). The material was CD4+ T cells from peripheral blood mononuclear cells, obtained after pregnancy. The chain couples TRBV6-6 to TRBJ2-4; D unresolved. This clonotype was sampled from a female donor in good health, enrolled as a control in a pregnancy study. The CDR3 DNA is TGTGCCAGCAGTTACGGGTGGGCCCAGCAAAACATTCAGTACTTC. Residues: CASSYGWAQQNIQYF.